What follows is one T cell receptor beta chain and its context. This specimen comes from a study of control samples from healthy donors and cancer patients. The ends were cut back, 0 bases at V and 2 bases at J, with 14 bases in the middle. The germline V gene has CDR1 SGHDT and CDR2 YYEEEE. The CDR3 runs to 16 residues. Profiled with immunoSEQ multiplex PCR; TCRdb holds only in-frame clones, not every one. The data hold about 150,000 clones, with 88% observed a single time. The material sequenced was blood. This receptor was obtained from a young man in good health. The chain carries TRBV5-6 and TRBJ2-5; D is unclear. This chain's CDR3 is CASSLAYGQFQETQYF. CDR3 nucleotide sequence: TGTGCCAGCAGCTTGGCGTACGGGCAGTTTCAAGAGACCCAGTACTTC.